This is a list of T cell receptor beta chains from one sample in a study of cytomegalovirus exposure and HLA in healthy donors. Libraries were prepared by immunoSEQ multiplex PCR; TCRdb keeps only in-frame clonotypes and omits some of them. The sample comprises 150,000 to 200,000 clones, approximately 81% of which are singletons, and around 2% rests with the top ten. The source material was PBMCs. Every receptor here comes from a young woman in good health and CMV-seropositive. The conserved cysteine and the conserved F or W are not part of the CDR3 here. Size is stated for part of the rows, as once, few or many counts, or as a class when the clone is expanded.

size: .
V: TRBV11-2
CDR3: ASSPRLAVDQGTQY

size: .
V: TRBV6-1
CDR3: ATSLSGLTYTEAF

size: .
V: TRBV7-9
CDR3: ASSSRRANTGELF

size: .
V: TRBV11-3
CDR3: ASSLSPREFTGELF

size: .
V: TRBV19
CDR3: ASSTRQWSETQY

size: .
V: TRBV11-3
CDR3: ASSDSSGELF

size: .
V: TRBV10-3
CDR3: AISDRNRGVDQPQH

size: .
V: TRBV9
CDR3: ASSVGNRDTYEQY

size: few
V: TRBV15
CDR3: ATSKYAGTSGITDTQY

size: .
V: TRBV7-3
CDR3: ASSLTGFEGYT

size: .
V: TRBV11-2
CDR3: ASSPRLIQETQY

size: few
V: TRBV29-1
CDR3: SVERGHAEAF

size: .
V: TRBV30
CDR3: AWTNTGGTDTQY

size: .
V: TRBV19
CDR3: ASRRRGGGHTEAF

size: .
V: TRBV11-1
CDR3: AGRDILETGKLF

size: .
V: TRBV4-3
CDR3: ASSQDFPDQPQH

size: .
V: TRBV9
CDR3: ASSATGGNSPLH

size: .
V: TRBV5-6
CDR3: ASSFPDLGGYT

size: .
V: TRBV19
CDR3: ASTYWRSTGGNTIY

size: .
V: TRBV10-1
CDR3: ASGSTGAGGTDTQY

size: .
V: TRBV5-5
CDR3: ASSSLLAGNEQF

size: .
V: TRBV11-2
CDR3: ASSLGDKGHEQY

size: .
V: TRBV11-2
CDR3: ASSLGSRGAGETQY

size: .
V: TRBV5-1
CDR3: ASSFESTGGSSPLH

size: .
V: TRBV29-1
CDR3: SVVGGIHEQY

size: few
V: TRBV5-4
CDR3: ASTTGGLAGAQETQY

size: .
V: TRBV6-5
CDR3: ASSRQPDQPQH